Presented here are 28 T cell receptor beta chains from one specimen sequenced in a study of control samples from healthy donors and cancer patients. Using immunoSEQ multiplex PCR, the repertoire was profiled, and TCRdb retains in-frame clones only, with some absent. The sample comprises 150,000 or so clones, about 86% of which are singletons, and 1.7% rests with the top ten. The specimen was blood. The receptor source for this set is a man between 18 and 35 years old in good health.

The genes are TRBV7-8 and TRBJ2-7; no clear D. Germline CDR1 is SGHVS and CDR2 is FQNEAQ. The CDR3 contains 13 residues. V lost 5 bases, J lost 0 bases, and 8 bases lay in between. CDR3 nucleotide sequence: TGTGCCAGCAGCGTTGCCATCTCCTACGAGCAGTACTTC. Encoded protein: CASSVAISYEQYF. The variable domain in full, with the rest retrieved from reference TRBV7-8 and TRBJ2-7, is GAGVSQSPRYKVAKRGQDVALRCDPISGHVSLFWYQQALGQGPEFLTYFQNEAQLDKSGLPSDRFFAERPEGSVSTLKIQRTQQEDSAVYLCASSVAISYEQYFGPGTRLTVT.

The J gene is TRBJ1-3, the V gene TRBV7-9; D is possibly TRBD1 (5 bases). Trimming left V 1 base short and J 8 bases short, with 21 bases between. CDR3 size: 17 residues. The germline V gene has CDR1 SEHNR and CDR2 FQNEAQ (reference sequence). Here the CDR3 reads CASSLERGGGAAYTIYF. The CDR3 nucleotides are TGTGCCAGCAGCTTAGAACGGGGCGGCGGGGCTGCGTACACCATATATTTT.

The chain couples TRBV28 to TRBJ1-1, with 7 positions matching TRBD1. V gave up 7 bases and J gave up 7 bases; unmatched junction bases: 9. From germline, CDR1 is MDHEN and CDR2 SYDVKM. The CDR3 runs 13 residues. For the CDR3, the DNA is TGTGCCAGCAATGGAGGGGGCGTGGGTGAAGCTTTCTTT. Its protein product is CASNGGGVGEAFF.

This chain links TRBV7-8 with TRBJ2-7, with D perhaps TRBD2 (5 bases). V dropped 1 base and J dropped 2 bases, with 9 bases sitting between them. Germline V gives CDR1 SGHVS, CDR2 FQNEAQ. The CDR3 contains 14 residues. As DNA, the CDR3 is TGTGCCAGCAGCTTAGGCCGGGAAACCTACGAGCAGTACTTC. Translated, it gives CASSLGRETYEQYF.

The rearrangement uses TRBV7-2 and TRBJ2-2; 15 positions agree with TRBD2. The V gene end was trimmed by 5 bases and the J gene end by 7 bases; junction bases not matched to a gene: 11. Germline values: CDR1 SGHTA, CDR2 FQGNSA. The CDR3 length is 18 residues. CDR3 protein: CASSIGTSGGRIGGELFF. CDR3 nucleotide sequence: TGTGCCAGCAGCATAGGGACTAGCGGGGGGCGGATTGGCGGGGAGCTGTTTTTT.

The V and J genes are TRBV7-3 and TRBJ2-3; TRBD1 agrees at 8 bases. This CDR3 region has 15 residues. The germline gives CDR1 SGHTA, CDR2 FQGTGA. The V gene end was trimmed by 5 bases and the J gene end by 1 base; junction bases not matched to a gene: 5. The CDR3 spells CASSPMGQGTDTQYF. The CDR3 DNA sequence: TGTGCCAGCAGCCCAATGGGACAGGGCACAGATACGCAGTATTTT. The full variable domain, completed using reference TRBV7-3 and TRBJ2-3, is GAGVSQTPSNKVTEKGKYVELRCDPISGHTALYWYRQSLGQGPEFLIYFQGTGAADDSGLPNDRFFAVRPEGSVSTLKIQRTERGDSAVYLCASSPMGQGTDTQYFGPGTRLTVL.

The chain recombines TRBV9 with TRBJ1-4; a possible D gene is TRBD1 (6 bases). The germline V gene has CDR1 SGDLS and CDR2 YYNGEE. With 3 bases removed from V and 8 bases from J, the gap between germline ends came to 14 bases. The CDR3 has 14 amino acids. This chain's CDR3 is CASSARGAGEKLFF. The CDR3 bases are TGTGCCAGCAGCGCCCGGGGGGCAGGAGAAAAACTGTTTTTT.

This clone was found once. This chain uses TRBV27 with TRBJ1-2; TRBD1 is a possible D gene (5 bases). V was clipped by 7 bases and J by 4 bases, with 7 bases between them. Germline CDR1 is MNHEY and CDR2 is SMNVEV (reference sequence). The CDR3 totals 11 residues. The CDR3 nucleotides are TGTGCCAGCACCGGGGGCTATGGCTACACCTTC. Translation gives CASTGGYGYTF.

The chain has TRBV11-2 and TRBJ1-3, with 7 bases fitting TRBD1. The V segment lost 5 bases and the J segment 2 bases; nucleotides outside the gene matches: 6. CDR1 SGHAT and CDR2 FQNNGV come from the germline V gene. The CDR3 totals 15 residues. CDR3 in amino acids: CASSLGTAPGNTIYF. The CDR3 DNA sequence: TGTGCCAGCAGCCTGGGGACAGCTCCTGGAAACACCATATATTTT. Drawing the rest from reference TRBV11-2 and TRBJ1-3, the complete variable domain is EAGVAQSPRYKIIEKRQSVAFWCNPISGHATLYWYQQILGQGPKLLIQFQNNGVVDDSQLPKDRFSAERLKGVDSTLKIQPAKLEDSAVYLCASSLGTAPGNTIYFGEGSWLTVV.

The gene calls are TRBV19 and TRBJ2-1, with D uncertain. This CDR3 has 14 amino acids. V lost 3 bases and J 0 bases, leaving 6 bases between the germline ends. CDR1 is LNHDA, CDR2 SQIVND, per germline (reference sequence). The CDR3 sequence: CASSISPSYNEQFF. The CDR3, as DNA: TGTGCCAGTAGTATCTCCCCCTCCTACAATGAGCAGTTCTTC.

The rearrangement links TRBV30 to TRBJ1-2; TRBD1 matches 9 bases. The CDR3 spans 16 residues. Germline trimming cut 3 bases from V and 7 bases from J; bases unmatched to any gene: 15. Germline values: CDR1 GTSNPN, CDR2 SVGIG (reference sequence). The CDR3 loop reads CAWRIFLGQGSGGYTF. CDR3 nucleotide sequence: TGTGCCTGGAGAATATTCTTGGGACAGGGCAGTGGTGGCTACACCTTC.

The CDR3 sequence: CASSDDEWHTGELFF. The CDR3 nucleotides are TGTGCCAGCAGTGATGACGAATGGCACACCGGGGAGCTGTTTTTT. This chain uses TRBV25-1 with TRBJ2-2, with D uncertain. CDR1 and CDR2 (germline): MGHDK, SYGVNS. V was pared by 3 bases and J by 3 bases, with 11 bases between. This CDR3 spans 15 amino acids.

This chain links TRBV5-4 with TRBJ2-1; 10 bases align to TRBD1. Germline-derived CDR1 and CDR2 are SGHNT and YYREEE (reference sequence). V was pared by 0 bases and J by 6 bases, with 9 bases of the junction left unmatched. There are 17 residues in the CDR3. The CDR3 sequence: CASSLGPRQGAANEQFF. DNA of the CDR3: TGTGCCAGCAGCTTGGGTCCCCGACAGGGGGCTGCCAATGAGCAGTTCTTC.

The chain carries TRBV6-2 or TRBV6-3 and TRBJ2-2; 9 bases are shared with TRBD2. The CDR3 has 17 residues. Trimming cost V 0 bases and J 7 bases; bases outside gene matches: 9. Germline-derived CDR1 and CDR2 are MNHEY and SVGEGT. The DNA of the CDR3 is TGTGCCAGCAGTTACTCGGTTCTTGTAGCGGGGGACGGGGAGCTGTTTTTT. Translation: CASSYSVLVAGDGELFF.

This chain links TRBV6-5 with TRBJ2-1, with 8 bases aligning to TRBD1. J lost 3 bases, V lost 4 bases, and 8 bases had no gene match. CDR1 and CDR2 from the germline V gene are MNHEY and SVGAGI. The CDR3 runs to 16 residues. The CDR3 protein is CASSSDPGTGYNEQFF. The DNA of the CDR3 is TGTGCCAGCAGTTCCGACCCCGGGACAGGCTACAATGAGCAGTTCTTC.

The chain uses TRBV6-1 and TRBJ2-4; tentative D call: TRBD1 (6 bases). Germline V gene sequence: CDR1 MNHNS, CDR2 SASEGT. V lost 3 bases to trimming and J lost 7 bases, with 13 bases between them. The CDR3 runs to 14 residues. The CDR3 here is CASSDWGPGNIQYF. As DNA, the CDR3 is TGTGCCAGCAGTGATTGGGGGCCAGGGAACATTCAGTACTTC.

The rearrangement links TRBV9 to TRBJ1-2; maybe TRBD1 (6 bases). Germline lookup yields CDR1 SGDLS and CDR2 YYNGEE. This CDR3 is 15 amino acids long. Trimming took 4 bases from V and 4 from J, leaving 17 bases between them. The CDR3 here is CASSPRATGFYGYTF. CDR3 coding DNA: TGTGCCAGCAGCCCCCGGGCTACAGGGTTCTATGGCTACACCTTC.

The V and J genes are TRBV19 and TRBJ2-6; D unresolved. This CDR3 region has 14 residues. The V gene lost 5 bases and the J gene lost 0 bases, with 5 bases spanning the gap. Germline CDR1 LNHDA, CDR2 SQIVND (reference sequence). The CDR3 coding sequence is TGTGCCAGTAGTGTTTACTCTGGGGCCAACGTCCTGACTTTC. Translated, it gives CASSVYSGANVLTF.

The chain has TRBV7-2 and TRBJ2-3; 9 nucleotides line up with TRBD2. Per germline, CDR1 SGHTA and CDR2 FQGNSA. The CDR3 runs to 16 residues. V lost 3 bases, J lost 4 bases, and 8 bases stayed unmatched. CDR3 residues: CASSFTGTSRADTQYF. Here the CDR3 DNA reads TGTGCCAGCAGCTTTACCGGGACTAGCCGGGCAGATACGCAGTATTTT.

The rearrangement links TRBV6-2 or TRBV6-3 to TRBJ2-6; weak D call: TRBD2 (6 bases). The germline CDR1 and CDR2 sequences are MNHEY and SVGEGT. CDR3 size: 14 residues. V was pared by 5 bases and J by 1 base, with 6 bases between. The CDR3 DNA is TGTGCCAGCAGTGGGGGGTCTGGGGCCAACGTCCTGACTTTC. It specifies CASSGGSGANVLTF.

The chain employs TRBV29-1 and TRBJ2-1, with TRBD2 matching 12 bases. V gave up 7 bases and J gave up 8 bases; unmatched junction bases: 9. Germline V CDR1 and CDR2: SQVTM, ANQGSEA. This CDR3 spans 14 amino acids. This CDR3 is CSADPSGGGYEQFF. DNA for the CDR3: TGCAGCGCAGACCCTAGCGGGGGGGGCTATGAGCAGTTCTTC.

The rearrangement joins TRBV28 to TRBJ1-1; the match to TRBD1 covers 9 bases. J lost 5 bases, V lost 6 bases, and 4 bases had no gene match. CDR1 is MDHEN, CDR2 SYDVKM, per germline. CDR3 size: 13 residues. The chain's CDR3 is CASRKQGATEAFF. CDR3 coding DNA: TGTGCCAGCAGGAAACAGGGGGCAACTGAAGCTTTCTTT.

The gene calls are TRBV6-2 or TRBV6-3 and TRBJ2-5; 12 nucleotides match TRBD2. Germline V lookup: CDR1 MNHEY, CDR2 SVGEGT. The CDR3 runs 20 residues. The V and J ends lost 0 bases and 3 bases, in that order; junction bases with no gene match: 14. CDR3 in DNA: TGTGCCAGCAGTTACTCCGTGACTAGCGGGGGCCGTACCCTAAAAGAGACCCAGTACTTC. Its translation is CASSYSVTSGGRTLKETQYF.

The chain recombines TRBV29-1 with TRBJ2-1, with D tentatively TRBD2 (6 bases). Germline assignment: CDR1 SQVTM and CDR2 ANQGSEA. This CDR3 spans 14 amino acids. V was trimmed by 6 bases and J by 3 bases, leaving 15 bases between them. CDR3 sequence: CSVNAGSHYNEQFF. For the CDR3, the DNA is TGCAGCGTGAACGCGGGGTCCCACTACAATGAGCAGTTCTTC.

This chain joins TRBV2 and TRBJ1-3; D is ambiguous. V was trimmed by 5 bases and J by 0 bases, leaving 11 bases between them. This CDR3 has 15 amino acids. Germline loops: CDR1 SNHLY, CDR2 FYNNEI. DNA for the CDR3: TGTGCCAGCAGTCCACAGCCAGACTCTGGAAACACCATATATTTT. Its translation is CASSPQPDSGNTIYF.

As DNA, the CDR3 is TGTGCCAGCAGCCAAGAGACAGGGTCCTACTATGGCTACACCTTC. Encoded protein: CASSQETGSYYGYTF. The V gene is TRBV4-2, the J gene TRBJ1-2, with 7 bases matching TRBD1. Germline loops: CDR1 LGHNA, CDR2 YNFKEQ. Losses at the gene ends were 0 bases for V and 3 bases for J; bases not matched to a gene: 4. This CDR3 has 15 residues.

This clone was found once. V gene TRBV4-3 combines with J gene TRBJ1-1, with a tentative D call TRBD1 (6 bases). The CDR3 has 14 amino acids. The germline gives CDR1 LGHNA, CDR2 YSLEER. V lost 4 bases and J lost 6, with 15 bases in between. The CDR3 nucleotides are TGCGCCAGCAGCCCCTTGAGGGGGGGTTCTGAAGCTTTCTTT. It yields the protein CASSPLRGGSEAFF.

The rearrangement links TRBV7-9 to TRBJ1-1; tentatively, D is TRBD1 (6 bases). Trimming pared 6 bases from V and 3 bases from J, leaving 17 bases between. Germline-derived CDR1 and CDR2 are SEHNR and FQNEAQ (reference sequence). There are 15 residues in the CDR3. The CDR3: CASRETDRLDTEAFF. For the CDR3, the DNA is TGTGCCAGCAGAGAAACTGACAGGTTGGACACTGAAGCTTTCTTT.